This TCR beta chain was obtained from a study of shared clonotypes between healthy human individuals (dated by TCRdb to the early 2020s). For context, the study as a whole: The cohort comprised two women and a few men aged 18 to 49 years. Per donor, leukapheresis produced somewhere between about 0.8 and 9.5 billion PBMCs. To estimate repertoire size and how much clonotypes are shared between individuals, the study performed deep sequencing of blood TCR repertoires from a few healthy adults. Different laboratories and diverse techniques were used to prepare libraries and sequence TCR repertoires, to increase sequencing depth and limit assay-specific biases. For each donor, CD4 naive and CD4 memory were each run on three plates, CD8 naive on two plates, and CD8 memory on one plate.

On the study overall, not on this receptor specifically: Estimated clonotype richness was generally larger for naive than for memory subsets. Roughly 5.2% of naive CD4, 3% to 3.5% of naive CD8, approximately 2.2% of memory CD4, and less than 0.45% of memory CD8 clonotypes were shared across a few donors. Incomplete sequencing was indicated by rarefaction of sorted-subset datasets, despite the large sequencing depth. Clonotypes shared by all four sorted-subset donors showed higher generation probabilities than non-shared clonotypes. Based on pairwise subsampling, the degree of clonotype sharing among donors was expected to be affected by sequencing depth. Because the study included only a small number of donors, the genetic and exposure-history diversity represented was limited. Only blood was sampled, and tissue TCR repertoires likely differ from those in blood.

Using the deep immunoSEQ assay, multiplex PCR amplified TCR CDR3 regions from genomic DNA. For each cell subset, the extracted genomic DNA was distributed evenly across all wells of several immunoSEQ 96-well plates, and each plate served as one replicate. Each replicate PCR for sorted subsets received approximately 200 ng genomic DNA, equal to some 32,000 T cell genomes. Purified libraries were measured with a Qubit 3.0 fluorometer, size-checked on a Bioanalyzer 2100, and measured again with the KAPA Library Quantification kit. Every immunoSEQ 96-well plate was sequenced on a separate single-read 150-cycle Illumina NextSeq 550 flow cell. The study's processing was this. Because only junctional sequences without quality scores were contained in the immunoSEQ output, filtering matching that applied to full-length reads could not be performed. To assign V/J genes and CDR3, sequences were annotated using PyIR, a Python wrapper for IgBLAST v1.9, with IMGT germline references. Reads were filtered out if the reads had weak V/J assignments (E-value above 1e-6), no CDR3, stop codons, out-of-frame junctions, or ambiguous translated residues. V3J clonotypes were defined as sequences sharing the same inferred V gene, J gene, and CDR3 amino acid sequence. The percentage overlap between two repertoires was calculated by dividing the number of shared unique clonotypes by the size of the smaller repertoire. RTK rarefaction, the Chao1 estimator, and Recon v2.1 estimates of unobserved clonotypes were used to assess repertoire richness. Generation probabilities for all TCRbeta clonotypes obtained by the gDNA method from a few donors were computed using OLGA. TCRdb took this table from immuneACCESS and kept in-frame rearrangements with V and J called. Such tables lack part of the clones; where checked against another copy, unresolved V genes explain under half of the gap, and the rest is unexplained. That table is the source of V, J and clone size, and D and trimming were worked out from the DNA. The sample yields around 600,000 clones; 97% were counted once. 0.055% to 0.07% of the sample goes to the ten largest clones.

The junction shows trimming of 3 bases on V and 7 bases on J, plus 13 bases between the germline ends. For CDR1 and CDR2, the germline V gene (reference sequence) lists LNHDA and SQIVND. From its cysteine to its phenylalanine, the CDR3 spans 14 amino acids. Just the 42-base CDR3 DNA is kept, in frame starting at base 1. Concerning this clone itself: This clone's antigen is unknown. Base qualities were left out, and no much larger clone turns up one base away.

The donors were healthy, HIV-negative adults with no recently reported acute infections or vaccinations. Every donor was a Caucasian adult living in Nashville, Tennessee, USA. Magnetic negative selection was used to enrich CD4+ T cells, after which naive cells were positively selected on CD45RA and the negative fraction became the memory subset. Blood was collected by leukapheresis, and PBMCs were isolated by Ficoll-Histopaque density gradient centrifugation and then cryopreserved in liquid nitrogen vapor phase. Analytical flow cytometry was used to check the purity and quantity of each magnetically sorted T cell population. Each sorted fraction had its genomic DNA isolated and then quantified by UV absorbance on a Nanodrop 2000c.

The sequence links TRBV19 to TRBJ1-5; TRBD1 is a possible D gene, resting on 5 matching bases. Sequencing was done on a sample of naive CD4+ T cells sorted from blood. This specimen's cell subset or site label, per the study, means: CD45RA+ positively selected. The sequence derives from a woman in her thirties in good health. The CDR3 region reads CASSMSGTGQPQHF. The DNA sequence follows: TGTGCCAGTAGTATGTCAGGGACTGGGCAGCCCCAGCATTTT.